These T cell receptor beta chains were read from a single sample in a study of shared clonotypes between healthy human individuals. Sequencing was performed with immunoSEQ multiplex PCR; in TCRdb, only in-frame clones are kept and a portion is missing. The sample records 950,000 to 1,100,000 clones, roughly 74% being singletons. Sequenced: memory CD4+ T cells from PBMCs. These receptors originate from a man aged 18 to 35 in good health. Some clones in this sample may be carry-over from other donors' samples. The CDR3 runs from the conserved cysteine through the conserved F or W. The D gene is left open where the match is weak. Clone size is given for some rows only: seen once, a few or many times, or a class if the clone is expanded.

CDR3 DNA: TGCGCCAGCAGCCTTAGGACCGGCGACGAGCAGTACTTC
CDR3 protein: CASSLRTGDEQYF
D gene: NA
J gene: TRBJ2-7
clone size: NA
V gene: TRBV4-1

CDR3 DNA: TGCAGCGTGACGGTGGATCCCTCGGGCTACACCTTC
CDR3 protein: CSVTVDPSGYTF
D gene: NA
J gene: TRBJ1-2
clone size: NA
V gene: TRBV29-1

CDR3 DNA: TGTGCCAGCAGCTTGGGGACAGGGAACTATGGCTACACCTTC
CDR3 protein: CASSLGTGNYGYTF
D gene: TRBD1
J gene: TRBJ1-2
clone size: NA
V gene: TRBV5-8

CDR3 DNA: TGTGCCAGCAGCATCCTCCCGGGACAGGGGGTATACGAGCAGTACTTC
CDR3 protein: CASSILPGQGVYEQYF
D gene: TRBD1
J gene: TRBJ2-7
clone size: NA
V gene: TRBV11-2

CDR3 DNA: TGCGCCAGCAGCCCAGGGATTGTCACAGATACGCAGTATTTT
CDR3 protein: CASSPGIVTDTQYF
D gene: NA
J gene: TRBJ2-3
clone size: NA
V gene: TRBV5-1

CDR3 DNA: TGTGCCAGCCGATACAGGGTTAATGAAAAACTGTTTTTT
CDR3 protein: CASRYRVNEKLFF
D gene: NA
J gene: TRBJ1-4
clone size: NA
V gene: TRBV2

CDR3 DNA: TGTGCCGGGGTACCTAGCGGGAGGCTCTACGAGCAGTACTTC
CDR3 protein: CAGVPSGRLYEQYF
D gene: TRBD2
J gene: TRBJ2-7
clone size: NA
V gene: TRBV5-8

CDR3 DNA: TGTGCCAGCATCTCCGGGACTAGTTCCTACGAGCAGTACTTC
CDR3 protein: CASISGTSSYEQYF
D gene: TRBD2
J gene: TRBJ2-7
clone size: NA
V gene: TRBV28

CDR3 DNA: TGTGCCAGCACCTCAAGCTCTGGAAACACCATATATTTT
CDR3 protein: CASTSSSGNTIYF
D gene: NA
J gene: TRBJ1-3
clone size: NA
V gene: TRBV6-5

CDR3 DNA: TGTGCCAGCAGCTTGGGTGCGGCCTTTTCGAACTATGGCTACACCTTC
CDR3 protein: CASSLGAAFSNYGYTF
D gene: NA
J gene: TRBJ1-2
clone size: NA
V gene: TRBV5-5

CDR3 DNA: TGTGCCAGCAGCTTAGCCTCGATGAGGGTCTCCTACGAGCAGTACTTC
CDR3 protein: CASSLASMRVSYEQYF
D gene: NA
J gene: TRBJ2-7
clone size: few
V gene: TRBV7-2

CDR3 DNA: TGTGCCAGCAGCCCTGCCGATCGCGGGAGGACCACAGATACGCAGTATTTT
CDR3 protein: CASSPADRGRTTDTQYF
D gene: TRBD2
J gene: TRBJ2-3
clone size: once
V gene: TRBV7-2

CDR3 DNA: TGTGCCAGCAGCTTAGATGGGGGAATAACAGATACGCAGTATTTT
CDR3 protein: CASSLDGGITDTQYF
D gene: NA
J gene: TRBJ2-3
clone size: NA
V gene: TRBV11-2

CDR3 DNA: TGCGCCAGCAGCTTGGGGAATTTGCGGGGAGTTAACACAGATACGCAGTATTTT
CDR3 protein: CASSLGNLRGVNTDTQYF
D gene: NA
J gene: TRBJ2-3
clone size: NA
V gene: TRBV5-1

CDR3 DNA: TGTGCCACCCACCGAGCGGGGGGACCGCAGTATTTT
CDR3 protein: CATHRAGGPQYF
D gene: TRBD2
J gene: TRBJ2-3
clone size: NA
V gene: TRBV11-3

CDR3 DNA: TGTGCCAGCGGGGCGGTTAATCAAGGGGCAGATACGCAGTATTTT
CDR3 protein: CASGAVNQGADTQYF
D gene: NA
J gene: TRBJ2-3
clone size: NA
V gene: TRBV25-1

CDR3 DNA: TGTGCCAGCAGTTTAGTCGCGCCCTCAGGTACGCAGTATTTT
CDR3 protein: CASSLVAPSGTQYF
D gene: NA
J gene: TRBJ2-3
clone size: NA
V gene: TRBV28

CDR3 DNA: TGTGCCACCCCCTCTTCCTCGGGAGAAAAACTGTTTTTT
CDR3 protein: CATPSSSGEKLFF
D gene: NA
J gene: TRBJ1-4
clone size: NA
V gene: TRBV19

CDR3 DNA: TGTGCCAGCAGCCAAGATCTCGGGGTAGCGGGAGTTGCAGATACGCAGTATTTT
CDR3 protein: CASSQDLGVAGVADTQYF
D gene: TRBD2
J gene: TRBJ2-3
clone size: few
V gene: TRBV4-2

CDR3 DNA: TGTGCCAGCAGCGGGGGGAGACTACGGGGCCACGAGCAGTACTTC
CDR3 protein: CASSGGRLRGHEQYF
D gene: NA
J gene: TRBJ2-7
clone size: NA
V gene: TRBV7-8

CDR3 DNA: TGCGCCAGCAGACCAGAGGAGGCGACTAATGAAAAACTGTTTTTT
CDR3 protein: CASRPEEATNEKLFF
D gene: NA
J gene: TRBJ1-4
clone size: few
V gene: TRBV5-1

CDR3 DNA: TGTGCCAGCAGTTCGGGACAGGGACTAGCTGGGGCCAACGTCCTGACTTTC
CDR3 protein: CASSSGQGLAGANVLTF
D gene: NA
J gene: TRBJ2-6
clone size: NA
V gene: TRBV27

CDR3 DNA: TGTGCCAGCAGCTTCTTGCGGACAGAGGCGGGAAAGACCTCCTACAATGAGCAGTTCTTC
CDR3 protein: CASSFLRTEAGKTSYNEQFF
D gene: NA
J gene: TRBJ2-1
clone size: NA
V gene: TRBV7-6

CDR3 DNA: TGTGCCAGCAGTCGGCGGGACTCCGAGCAGTACTTC
CDR3 protein: CASSRRDSEQYF
D gene: NA
J gene: TRBJ2-7
clone size: once
V gene: TRBV2

CDR3 DNA: TGTGCCAGCAGTTACTCGACAAGCCGAACCTACGAGCAGTACTTC
CDR3 protein: CASSYSTSRTYEQYF
D gene: NA
J gene: TRBJ2-7
clone size: NA
V gene: TRBV6-5

CDR3 DNA: TGTGCCAGCTCACCTAAACCGGGACAGGGAGGATCTAATAGCAATCAGCCCCAGCATTTT
CDR3 protein: CASSPKPGQGGSNSNQPQHF
D gene: TRBD1
J gene: TRBJ1-5
clone size: NA
V gene: TRBV18

CDR3 DNA: TGTGCCAGCGGACTTCTACAGGGGAGCTCCTACGAGCAGTACTTC
CDR3 protein: CASGLLQGSSYEQYF
D gene: TRBD1
J gene: TRBJ2-7
clone size: NA
V gene: TRBV6-5

CDR3 DNA: TGTGCCAGCAGCTTAGTGTCAGGGGGCGATTCACCCCTCCACTTT
CDR3 protein: CASSLVSGGDSPLHF
D gene: TRBD1
J gene: TRBJ1-6
clone size: NA
V gene: TRBV7-3